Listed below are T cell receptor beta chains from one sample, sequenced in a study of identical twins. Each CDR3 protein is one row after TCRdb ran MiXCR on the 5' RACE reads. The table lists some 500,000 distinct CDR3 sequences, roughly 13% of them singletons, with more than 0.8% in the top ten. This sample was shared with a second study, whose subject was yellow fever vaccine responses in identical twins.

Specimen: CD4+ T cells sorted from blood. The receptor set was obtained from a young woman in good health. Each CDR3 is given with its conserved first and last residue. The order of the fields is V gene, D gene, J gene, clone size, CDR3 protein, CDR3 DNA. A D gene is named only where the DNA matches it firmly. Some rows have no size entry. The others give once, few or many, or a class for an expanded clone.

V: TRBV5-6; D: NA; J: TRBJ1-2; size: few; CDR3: CASSLSGAGMEGYTF; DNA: TGTGCCAGCAGCCTCTCAGGGGCAGGGATGGAGGGCTACACCTTC
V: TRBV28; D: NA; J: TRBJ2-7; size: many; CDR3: CASSPTSSYEQYF; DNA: TGTGCCAGCAGCCCGACCTCTTCCTACGAGCAGTACTTC
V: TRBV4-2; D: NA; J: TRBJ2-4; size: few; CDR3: CASSQEEPNIQYF; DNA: TGTGCCAGCAGCCAAGAAGAGCCTAACATTCAGTACTTC
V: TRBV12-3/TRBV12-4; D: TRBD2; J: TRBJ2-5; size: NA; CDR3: CATVSGEGETQYF; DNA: TGTGCCACGGTATCGGGGGAGGGAGAGACCCAGTACTTC
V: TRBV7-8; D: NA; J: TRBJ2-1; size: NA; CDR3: CASSPGPFKNEQFF; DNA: TGTGCCAGCAGCCCTGGGCCATTTAAGAATGAGCAGTTCTTC
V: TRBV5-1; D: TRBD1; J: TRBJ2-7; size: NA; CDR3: CASSLVTGGGGYEQYF; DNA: TGCGCCAGCAGCTTGGTGACAGGGGGCGGTGGATACGAGCAGTACTTC
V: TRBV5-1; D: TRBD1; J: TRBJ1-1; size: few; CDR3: CASSLQGVGTEAFF; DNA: TGCGCCAGCAGCTTACAGGGGGTGGGCACTGAAGCTTTCTTT
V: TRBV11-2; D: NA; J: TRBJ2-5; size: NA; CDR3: CASSLKVRVETQYF; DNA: TGTGCCAGCAGCTTAAAAGTCAGGGTAGAGACCCAGTACTTC
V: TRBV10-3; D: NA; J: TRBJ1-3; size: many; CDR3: CAISDSSGNTIYF; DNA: TGTGCCATCAGCGACAGCTCTGGAAACACCATATATTTT
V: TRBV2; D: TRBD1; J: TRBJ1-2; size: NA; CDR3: CASRRDSLGYTF; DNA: TGTGCCAGCCGGAGGGACAGCCTGGGCTACACCTTC
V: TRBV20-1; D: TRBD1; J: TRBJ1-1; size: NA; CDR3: CSPSGGTGEIRTEAFF; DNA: TGCAGTCCAAGTGGCGGGACAGGGGAAATACGCACTGAAGCTTTCTTT
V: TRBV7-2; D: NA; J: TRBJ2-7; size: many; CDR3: CASSPSVSSYEQYF; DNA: TGTGCCAGCAGCCCCAGCGTATCCTCCTACGAGCAGTACTTC
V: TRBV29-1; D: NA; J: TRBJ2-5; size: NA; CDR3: CSVEGGRQETQYF; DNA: TGCAGCGTTGAAGGCGGCAGACAAGAGACCCAGTACTTC
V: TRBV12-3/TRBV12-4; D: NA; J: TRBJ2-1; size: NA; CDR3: CASSPYVNNEQFF; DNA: TGTGCCAGCAGCCCCTATGTCAACAATGAGCAGTTCTTC
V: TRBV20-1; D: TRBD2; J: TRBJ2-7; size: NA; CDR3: CSAREVVSGAYYEQYF; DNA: TGCAGTGCTAGAGAGGTCGTTAGCGGGGCATACTACGAGCAGTACTTC
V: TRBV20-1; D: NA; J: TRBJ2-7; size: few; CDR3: CSARSGYEQYF; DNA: TGCAGTGCTAGATCCGGATACGAGCAGTACTTC
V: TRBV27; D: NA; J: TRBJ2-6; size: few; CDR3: CASSWDLSGANVLTF; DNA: TGTGCCAGCAGTTGGGACCTCTCTGGGGCCAACGTCCTGACTTTC
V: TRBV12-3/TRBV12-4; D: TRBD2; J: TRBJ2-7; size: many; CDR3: CASSPTSGRRYEQYF; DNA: TGTGCCAGCAGCCCCACTAGCGGGAGACGGTACGAGCAGTACTTC
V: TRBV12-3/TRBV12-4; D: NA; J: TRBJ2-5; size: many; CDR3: CASTPRGIEETQYF; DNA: TGTGCCAGCACCCCTAGAGGTATCGAAGAGACCCAGTACTTC
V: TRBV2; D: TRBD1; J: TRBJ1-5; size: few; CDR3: CASSFPDRGNQPQHF; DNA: TGTGCCAGCAGTTTTCCCGACAGGGGCAATCAGCCCCAGCATTTT
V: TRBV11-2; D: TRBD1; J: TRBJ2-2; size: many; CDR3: CASSLAGQDNGELFF; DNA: TGTGCCAGCAGCTTAGCGGGACAGGATAACGGGGAGCTGTTTTTT
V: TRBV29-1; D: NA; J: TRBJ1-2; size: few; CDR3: CSVESGGNGYTF; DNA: TGCAGCGTTGAATCCGGGGGGAATGGCTACACCTTC
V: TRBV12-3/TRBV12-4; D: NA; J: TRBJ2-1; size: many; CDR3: CASSLDAGKVNEQFF; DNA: TGTGCCAGCAGTTTAGATGCGGGGAAAGTGAATGAGCAGTTCTTC
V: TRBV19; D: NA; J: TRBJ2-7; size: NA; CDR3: CASSIRDGNYEQYF; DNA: TGTGCCAGTAGTATACGGGACGGGAATTACGAGCAGTACTTC
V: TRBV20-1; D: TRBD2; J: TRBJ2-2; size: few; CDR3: CSARGAAGVDTGELFF; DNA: TGCAGTGCTAGAGGTGCGGCGGGGGTGGACACCGGGGAGCTGTTTTTT
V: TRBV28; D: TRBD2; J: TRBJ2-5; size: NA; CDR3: CASSAGGVGQETQYF; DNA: TGTGCCAGCAGTGCGGGGGGGGTCGGCCAAGAGACCCAGTACTTC
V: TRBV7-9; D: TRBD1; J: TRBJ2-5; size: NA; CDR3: CASSQTTGGGETQYF; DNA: TGTGCCAGCAGCCAGACTACAGGGGGTGGCGAGACCCAGTACTTC
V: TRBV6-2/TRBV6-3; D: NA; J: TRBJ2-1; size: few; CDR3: CASERGGASSYNEQFF; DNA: TGTGCCAGCGAAAGGGGCGGAGCAAGCTCCTACAATGAGCAGTTCTTC
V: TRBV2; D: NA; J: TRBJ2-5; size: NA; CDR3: CASSERVEETQYF; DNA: TGTGCCAGCAGTGAGCGGGTTGAGGAGACCCAGTACTTC
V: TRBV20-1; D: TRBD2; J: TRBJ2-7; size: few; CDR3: CSARPQRGFGAGGTYEQYF; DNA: TGCAGTGCTAGACCCCAAAGAGGGTTTGGAGCGGGAGGCACCTACGAGCAGTACTTC
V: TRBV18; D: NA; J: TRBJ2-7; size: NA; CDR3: CASSTETYEQYF; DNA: TGTGCCAGCTCAACGGAGACCTACGAGCAGTACTTC
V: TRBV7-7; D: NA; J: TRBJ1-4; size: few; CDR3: CASSFKDGEKLFF; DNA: TGTGCTAGCAGCTTCAAAGACGGTGAAAAACTGTTTTTT
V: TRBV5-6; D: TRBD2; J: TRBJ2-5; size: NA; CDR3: CASSFKLAGSQETQYF; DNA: TGTGCCAGCAGCTTCAAACTAGCGGGGAGTCAAGAGACCCAGTACTTC
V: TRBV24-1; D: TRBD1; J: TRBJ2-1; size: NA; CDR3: CATSDLGGSYNEQFF; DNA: TGTGCCACCAGTGATCTAGGGGGCTCGTACAATGAGCAGTTCTTC
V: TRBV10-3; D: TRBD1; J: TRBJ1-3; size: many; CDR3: CAIFDRGQGSGNTIYF; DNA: TGTGCCATCTTCGACCGGGGACAGGGGTCAGGAAACACCATATATTTT
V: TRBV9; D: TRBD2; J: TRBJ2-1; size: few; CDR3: CASSVGLRGLAGTYNEQFF; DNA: TGTGCCAGCAGCGTAGGTTTGAGGGGACTAGCGGGAACCTACAATGAGCAGTTCTTC
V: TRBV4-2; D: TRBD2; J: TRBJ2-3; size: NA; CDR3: CASSLGGSGSADTQYF; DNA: TGTGCCAGCAGCCTCGGGGGTAGCGGGAGCGCAGATACGCAGTATTTT
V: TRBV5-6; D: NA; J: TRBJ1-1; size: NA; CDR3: CASSGVGQPDTEAFF; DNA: TGTGCCAGCAGCGGGGTGGGGCAGCCGGACACTGAAGCTTTCTTT
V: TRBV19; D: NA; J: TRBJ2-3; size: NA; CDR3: CASSTPPGDTQYF; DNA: TGTGCCAGTAGTACCCCTCCGGGGGATACGCAGTATTTT
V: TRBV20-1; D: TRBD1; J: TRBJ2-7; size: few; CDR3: CSALGQSYEQYF; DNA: TGCAGTGCCCTGGGACAGTCCTACGAGCAGTACTTC
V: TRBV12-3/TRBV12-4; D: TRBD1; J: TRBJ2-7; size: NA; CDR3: CASSSRGQEYF; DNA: TGTGCCAGCAGTTCGAGGGGACAGGAGTACTTC
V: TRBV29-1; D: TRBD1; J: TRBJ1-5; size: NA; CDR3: CSFGTDSNQPQHF; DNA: TGCAGCTTCGGGACAGATAGCAATCAGCCCCAGCATTTT
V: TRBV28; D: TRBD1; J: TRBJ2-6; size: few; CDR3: CASRTGTGKRTNVLTF; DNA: TGTGCCAGCAGGACCGGGACAGGGAAGAGGACCAACGTCCTGACTTTC
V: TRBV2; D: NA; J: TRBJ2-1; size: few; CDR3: CASNGDRNEQFF; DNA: TGTGCCAGCAATGGGGATAGAAATGAGCAGTTCTTC
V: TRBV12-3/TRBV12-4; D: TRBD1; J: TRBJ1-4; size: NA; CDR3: CSSGQGAQLFF; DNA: TGCTCGTCCGGGCAGGGGGCACAACTGTTTTTT
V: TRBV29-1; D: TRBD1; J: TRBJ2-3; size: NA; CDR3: CSAPGTGSHTQYF; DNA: TGCAGCGCACCCGGGACAGGGAGTCATACGCAGTATTTT
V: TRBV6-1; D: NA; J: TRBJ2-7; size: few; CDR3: CASRGGGPYEQYF; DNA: TGTGCCAGCAGGGGGGGAGGACCTTACGAGCAGTACTTC
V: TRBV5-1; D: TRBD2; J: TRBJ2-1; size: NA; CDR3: CASSFVPLAGGPKGSYNEQFF; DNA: TGCGCCAGCAGCTTCGTCCCGCTAGCGGGGGGGCCGAAAGGCTCCTACAATGAGCAGTTCTTC
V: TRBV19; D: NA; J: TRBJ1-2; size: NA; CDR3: CASRATGLYGYTF; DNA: TGTGCCAGTAGAGCGACAGGCCTCTATGGCTACACCTTC
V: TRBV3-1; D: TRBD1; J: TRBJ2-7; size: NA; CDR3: CASSQDRGQGLYEQYF; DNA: TGTGCCAGCAGCCAAGATCGGGGACAGGGCCTTTACGAGCAGTACTTC
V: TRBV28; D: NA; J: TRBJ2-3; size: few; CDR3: CASSPPAFTDTQYF; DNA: TGTGCCAGCAGCCCCCCCGCGTTCACAGATACGCAGTATTTT
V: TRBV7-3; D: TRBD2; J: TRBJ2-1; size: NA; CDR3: CASSPRGLAGGIGQFF; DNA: TGTGCCAGCAGCCCGCGAGGACTAGCGGGGGGGATAGGGCAGTTCTTC
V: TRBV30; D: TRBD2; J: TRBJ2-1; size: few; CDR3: CAWSVPAGGRGEQFF; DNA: TGTGCCTGGAGTGTTCCAGCGGGAGGGCGTGGTGAGCAGTTCTTC
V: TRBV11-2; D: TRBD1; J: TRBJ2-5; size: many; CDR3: CASSRDRPQETQYF; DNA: TGTGCCAGCAGCAGGGACAGGCCACAAGAGACCCAGTACTTC
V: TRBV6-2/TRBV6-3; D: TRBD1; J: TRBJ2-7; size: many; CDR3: CASRPTGDYEQYF; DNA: TGTGCCAGCAGGCCGACAGGGGACTACGAGCAGTACTTC
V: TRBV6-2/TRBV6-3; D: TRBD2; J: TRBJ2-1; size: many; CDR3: CASSYSPASGIYNEQFF; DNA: TGTGCCAGCAGTTACTCCCCGGCTAGCGGTATATACAATGAGCAGTTCTTC